These 19 T cell receptor beta chains came from one sample sequenced in a study of cytomegalovirus exposure and HLA in healthy donors. 60 Vbeta and 13 Jbeta primers were used in PCR. Only in-frame clones appear in the TCRdb table, and some are missing; sequencing was by immunoSEQ multiplex PCR. The sample records 150,000 to 200,000 clones, just over 75% being singletons. The sequenced sample consisted of PBMCs. These receptors were taken from a man between 18 and 29 years old in good health and CMV-seronegative.

J is TRBJ2-7 and V is TRBV4-3; 9 bases fit TRBD1. V shed 4 bases, J shed 3 bases, and the junction held 4 bases outside the gene matches. CDR1 and CDR2 from the germline V gene are LGHNA and YSLEER. The CDR3 totals 14 residues. This CDR3 reads CASSPGTGHYEQYF. Here the CDR3 DNA reads TGCGCCAGCAGCCCCGGGACAGGGCACTACGAGCAGTACTTC.

The V and J genes are TRBV7-3 and TRBJ2-2, with D unclear. CDR3 length equals 13 residues. Trimming cost V 2 bases and J 6 bases, with 7 bases left between them. Germline CDR1 reads SGHTA; CDR2 reads FQGTGA. The CDR3, as DNA: TGTGCCAGCAGCTTATTCGCAGCCGGGGAGCTGTTTTTT. This translates into CASSLFAAGELFF.

The chain carries TRBV7-2 and TRBJ2-3; 13 bases are a match to TRBD2. Per the germline V gene, CDR1 is SGHTA and CDR2 is FQGNSA. The CDR3 loop spans 19 amino acids. The V segment lost 8 bases and the J segment 2 bases; nucleotides outside the gene matches: 16. The CDR3 here is CASPPGPRLAGGNTDTQYF. In DNA form, the CDR3 reads TGTGCCAGCCCCCCCGGGCCCAGACTAGCGGGGGGAAACACAGATACGCAGTATTTT.

This chain uses TRBV19 with TRBJ2-6; D may be TRBD1 (5 bases). Trimming took off 3 bases at V and 2 bases at J, with 8 bases between the two ends. Germline V gene lookup returns CDR1 LNHDA and CDR2 SQIVND (reference sequence). The CDR3 contains 15 residues. The CDR3 is CASSIGAPGANVLTF. CDR3 sequence (DNA): TGTGCCAGTAGTATTGGGGCTCCTGGGGCCAACGTCCTGACTTTC.

The CDR3 DNA reads TGCAGCGTAGGAGAAGAATCTAACTATGGCTACACCTTC. This sequence encodes CSVGEESNYGYTF. This rearrangement joins TRBV29-1 to TRBJ1-2; D remains unclear. The germline CDR1 and CDR2 sequences are SQVTM and ANQGSEA. Trimming stripped 6 bases from V and 0 bases from J, with 11 bases between. The CDR3 is 13 amino acids.

This sequence joins TRBV27 and TRBJ1-5; D gene ambiguous. This CDR3 spans 16 amino acids. Trimming shortened V by 1 base and J by 2 bases, and 12 bases separated the two germline ends. CDR1 MNHEY and CDR2 SMNVEV come from the germline V gene (reference sequence). CDR3 bases: TGTGCCAGCAGTTTATTTGGTGGCGGTGGCAATCAGCCCCAGCATTTT. It translates to CASSLFGGGGNQPQHF.

The rearrangement uses TRBV7-9 and TRBJ2-1, with D perhaps TRBD1 (7 bases). V lost 5 bases to trimming and J lost 0 bases, with 17 bases between them. This CDR3 spans 17 amino acids. Germline V gene lookup returns CDR1 SEHNR and CDR2 FQNEAQ (reference sequence). CDR3 amino acids: CASSQGVAVSSYNEQFF. CDR3 DNA sequence: TGTGCCAGCAGCCAGGGGGTAGCGGTGAGCTCCTACAATGAGCAGTTCTTC. Looking up the rest from reference TRBV7-9 and TRBJ2-1 gives the full variable domain: DTGVSQNPRHKITKRGQNVTFRCDPISEHNRLYWYRQTLGQGPEFLTYFQNEAQLEKSRLLSDRFSAERPKGSFSTLEIQRTEQGDSAMYLCASSQGVAVSSYNEQFFGPGTRLTVL.

The V and J genes are TRBV2 and TRBJ1-6; D is unresolved. V lost 7 bases to trimming and J lost 10 bases, with 17 bases between them. There are 14 residues in the CDR3. Germline V lookup: CDR1 SNHLY, CDR2 FYNNEI. The CDR3 DNA is TGTGCCAGCACCAAGGAGAGTAGCGTCTCACCCCTCCACTTT. Its protein is CASTKESSVSPLHF.

The V and J genes are TRBV30 and TRBJ1-6, with D possibly TRBD1 on 5 matching bases. Trimming removed 8 bases from V and 8 bases from J, with 19 bases in between. This CDR3 is built from 14 residues. Germline V gene lookup returns CDR1 GTSNPN and CDR2 SVGIG (reference sequence). CDR3: CATQGSLFDSPLHF. The CDR3 nucleotides read TGTGCCACCCAGGGTTCCCTCTTTGATTCACCCCTCCACTTT. Full variable domain (remainder filled in from reference TRBV30 and TRBJ1-6): SQTIHQWPATLVQPVGSPLSLECTVEGTSNPNLYWYRQAAGRGLQLLFYSVGIGQISSEVPQNLSASRPQDRQFILSSKKLLLSDSGFYLCATQGSLFDSPLHFGNGTRLTVT.

This rearrangement joins TRBV12-5 to TRBJ1-3; D is ambiguous. Trimming pared 2 bases from V and 0 bases from J, leaving 14 bases between. This CDR3 is built from 17 residues. CDR1 and CDR2 (germline): LGHNT, FRNRAP. CDR3 coding DNA: TGTGCTAGTGGTTTGCACGAATACTCAAGCTCTGGAAACACCATATATTTT. This translates into CASGLHEYSSSGNTIYF.

The rearrangement links TRBV18 to TRBJ1-1; TRBD1 might be the D (6 bases). With 5 bases removed from V and 1 base from J, the gap between germline ends came to 14 bases. From germline, CDR1 is KGHSH and CDR2 LQKENI. This CDR3 contains 15 residues. The CDR3 reads CASSVRDKRNTEAFF. As DNA, the CDR3 is TGTGCCAGCTCAGTTCGGGACAAGAGGAACACTGAAGCTTTCTTT.

The chain uses TRBV19 and TRBJ1-1; 11 positions match TRBD1. V was clipped by 4 bases and J by 5 bases; unmatched bases: 9. The CDR3 totals 16 residues. From germline, CDR1 is LNHDA and CDR2 SQIVND (reference sequence). CDR3 residues: CASSTTWTGGRTEAFF. CDR3 in DNA: TGTGCCAGTAGTACAACCTGGACAGGGGGCCGGACTGAAGCTTTCTTT. Based on the CDR3 plus reference TRBV19 and TRBJ1-1, the full variable domain is DGGITQSPKYLFRKEGQNVTLSCEQNLNHDAMYWYRQDPGQGLRLIYYSQIVNDFQKGDIAEGYSVSREKKESFPLTVTSAQKNPTAFYLCASSTTWTGGRTEAFFGQGTRLTVV.

The J gene is TRBJ2-3, the V gene TRBV7-2; possibly TRBD1 for D (5 bases). Looked up from germline, CDR1 is SGHTA and CDR2 is FQGNSA. CDR3 size: 16 residues. V was shortened by 0 bases and J by 6 bases, with 16 bases between the two germline ends. The CDR3 protein is CASSLARVRAVDTQYF. The DNA for the CDR3 is TGTGCCAGCAGCTTAGCAAGGGTCAGGGCCGTCGATACGCAGTATTTT.

This chain links TRBV6-5 with TRBJ2-2; weak D call: TRBD1 (5 bases). This CDR3 is built from 16 residues. The germline V and J ends were trimmed by 2 bases and 1 base, with 11 bases remaining between them. Germline V CDR1 and CDR2: MNHEY, SVGAGI. CDR3 coding DNA: TGTGCCAGCAGTTACGGGGCCAGGAGGAACACCGGGGAGCTGTTTTTT. This translates into CASSYGARRNTGELFF.

About this clone itself: Other DNA sequences in this specimen translate into the identical CDR3. V gene TRBV4-3 combines with J gene TRBJ1-1; D uncertain. Trimming left V 0 bases short and J 4 bases short, with 6 bases between. The CDR3 sequence is 13 residues long. Germline V gene lookup returns CDR1 LGHNA and CDR2 YSLEER. CDR3 region: CASSQERATEAFF. The CDR3 DNA sequence: TGCGCCAGCAGCCAAGAGCGGGCCACTGAAGCTTTCTTT.

The rearrangement uses TRBV5-6 and TRBJ2-7, with D perhaps matching TRBD2 (6 bases). The length of the CDR3 is 16 residues. V lost 3 bases and J 1 base, leaving 17 bases between the germline ends. Germline lookup yields CDR1 SGHDT and CDR2 YYEEEE. DNA for the CDR3: TGTGCCAGCAGCTCGCGGGATTGGCTGCCTTCCTACGAGCAGTACTTC. Translated, it gives CASSSRDWLPSYEQYF.

The chain employs TRBV7-8 and TRBJ2-1; 7 bases fit TRBD2. Germline values: CDR1 SGHVS, CDR2 FQNEAQ. V was clipped by 2 bases and J by 7 bases; unmatched bases: 11. The CDR3 length is 16 residues. The CDR3: CASSLNVAGSGNEQFF. Written as DNA, the CDR3 is TGTGCCAGCAGCTTAAACGTAGCGGGTTCAGGGAATGAGCAGTTCTTC. The full variable domain, with the rest looked up from reference TRBV7-8 and TRBJ2-1, is GAGVSQSPRYKVAKRGQDVALRCDPISGHVSLFWYQQALGQGPEFLTYFQNEAQLDKSGLPSDRFFAERPEGSVSTLKIQRTQQEDSAVYLCASSLNVAGSGNEQFFGPGTRLTVL.

The V and J genes are TRBV6-5 and TRBJ1-2; 10 bases are a match to TRBD1. V lost 6 bases and J lost 8; bases outside the gene matches: 9. The germline V gene has CDR1 MNHEY and CDR2 SVGAGI. CDR3 length equals 14 residues. In nucleotides, the CDR3 is TGTGCCAGCAGGGCACACGACAGGGGGCGAGGCTACACCTTC. Protein product: CASRAHDRGRGYTF.

This clone was counted between two and nine times. V is TRBV4-2 and J is TRBJ2-7; possible D gene TRBD2, 6 bases. This CDR3 region has 15 residues. Trimming shortened V by 4 bases and J by 5 bases, and 18 bases separated the two germline ends. Germline V gene lookup returns CDR1 LGHNA and CDR2 YNFKEQ. CDR3 bases: TGTGCCAGCAGCCGGGCCCTGGCTAGCGCAGACGAGCAGTACTTC. It specifies CASSRALASADEQYF.